This T cell receptor (beta chain) comes out of a study of cytomegalovirus exposure and HLA in healthy donors. Trimming removed 4 bases at V and 5 bases at J, with 11 bases between. Germline V CDR1 and CDR2: MNHEY, SMNVEV (reference sequence). This CDR3 comprises 13 residues. Primers for the PCR totalled 60 Vbeta and 13 Jbeta. TCRdb's copy holds only in-frame clones and misses some; the assay was immunoSEQ multiplex PCR. Of some 65,000 clones listed, about 78% are singletons. Sequenced: PBMCs. The TCR originated in a girl aged 5-17 years in good health and CMV-seropositive. The rearrangement joins TRBV27 to TRBJ2-5; D ambiguous. In nucleotides, the CDR3 is TGTGCCAGCAGTTACCGGGTGTGGGAGACCCAGTACTTC. This sequence encodes CASSYRVWETQYF.